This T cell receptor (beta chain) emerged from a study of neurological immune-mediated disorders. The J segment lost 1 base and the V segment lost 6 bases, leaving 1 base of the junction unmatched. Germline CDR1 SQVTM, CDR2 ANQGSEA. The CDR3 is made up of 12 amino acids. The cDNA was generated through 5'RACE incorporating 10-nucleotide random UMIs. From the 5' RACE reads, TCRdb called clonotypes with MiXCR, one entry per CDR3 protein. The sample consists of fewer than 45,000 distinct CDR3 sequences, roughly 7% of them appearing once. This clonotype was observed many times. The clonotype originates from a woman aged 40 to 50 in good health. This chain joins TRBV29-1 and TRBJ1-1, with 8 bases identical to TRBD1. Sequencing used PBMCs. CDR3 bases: TGCAGCGTCGACAGGGGGAACACTGAAGCTTTCTTT. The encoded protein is CSVDRGNTEAFF.